This TCR beta chain came from a study of T cells in narcolepsy (dated by TCRdb to 2017 to 2018). Context from the whole study: Healthy control donors were enrolled in the study alongside patients who had narcolepsy type 1 or type 2 (NT1, NT2). Autoreactive T cells targeting hypocretin neuron self-antigens (hypocretin, TRIB2) were sought in narcolepsy patients, and TCR Vbeta sequencing was used to track clonotypes in blood and CSF. Here is what the overall study found, with its caveats: Plots that compared CSF and blood CD4+ T cell clonotypes from the same patient highlighted HCRT-specific and TRIB2-specific autoreactive clonotypes. Patients and controls had comparable numbers of sequenced blood memory CD4+ clonotypes, averaging about 37,000 and 33,000, respectively. Some blood memory CD4+ repertoires from patients and controls contained no sequences matching autoreactive T cell clones. According to the report, autoreactive clonotypes were detected serially in the blood of the same patients and of different patients, but not in healthy controls.

Memory CD4+ T cells were sorted ex vivo from peripheral blood of narcolepsy patients and healthy controls for TCR Vbeta sequencing. The library relied on the immunoSEQ multiplex PCR assay. This is the immuneACCESS table as TCRdb keeps it, with only in-frame sequences that have V and J called. A part of the clones is gone; compared with another copy, unresolved V genes explain less than half, and the rest is unexplained. Across this sample there are some 22,000 clones, with almost 85% seen only once. 10% of the sample is taken by the ten largest. For this clone: Its antigen is unknown. No much larger clone is present one base from it, and per-base qualities are unavailable.

The CDR3 goes from the cysteine to the phenylalanine over 16 residues. Here the CDR3 DNA is all that survives: 48 bases in frame from base 1. CDR1 and CDR2, per the germline V gene, are SGHTA and FQGNSA. V is shortened by 5 bases, J by 2 bases, and the region joining them spans 17 bases. The V gene is TRBV7-2 and the J gene is TRBJ2-3, and possibly TRBD2, on 5 matching bases. The material sequenced was memory (CD45RA-) CD4+ T cells from blood. The sample's cell subset or site, from its label and the paper: memory T cells sorted ex vivo from peripheral blood. The receptor was isolated from a human donor in good health. The DNA reads TGTGCCAGCAGCCTTCGTGAGGGCCGGGTCACAGATACGCAGTATTTT. This translates into CASSLREGRVTDTQYF.